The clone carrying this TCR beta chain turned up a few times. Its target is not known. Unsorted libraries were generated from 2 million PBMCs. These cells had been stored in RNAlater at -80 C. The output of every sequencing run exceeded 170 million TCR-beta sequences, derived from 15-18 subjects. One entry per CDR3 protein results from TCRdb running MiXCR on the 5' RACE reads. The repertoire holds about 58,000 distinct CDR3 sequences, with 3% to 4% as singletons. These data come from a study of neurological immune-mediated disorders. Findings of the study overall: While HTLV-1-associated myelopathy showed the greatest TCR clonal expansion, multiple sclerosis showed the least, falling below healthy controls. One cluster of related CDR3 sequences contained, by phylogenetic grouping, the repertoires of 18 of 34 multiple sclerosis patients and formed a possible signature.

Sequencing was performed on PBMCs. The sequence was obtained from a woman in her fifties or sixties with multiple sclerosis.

The CDR3 DNA is TGTGCCAGCAGGGACGGACTAGCTTGGGCACACAATGAGCAGTTCTTC. Protein sequence: CASRDGLAWAHNEQFF. The V call is TRBV27, the J call TRBJ2-1, with 8 bases lining up with TRBD2. This CDR3 spans 16 amino acids. Germline CDR1 is MNHEY and CDR2 is SMNVEV (reference sequence). V lost 6 bases, J lost 5 bases, and 12 bases stayed unmatched.